The 13 T cell receptor beta chains reported below all come from one sample, sequenced in a study of early T cells in non-severe SARS-CoV-2 infection. Each CDR3 protein is one row after TCRdb ran MiXCR on the 5' RACE reads. The table lists 30,000 to 40,000 distinct CDR3 sequences, about 5.5% of them singletons, with roughly 4% in the top ten. The material was whole blood, obtained at baseline. All receptors come from an adult who was a healthcare worker with PCR-confirmed SARS-CoV-2 infection or an uninfected control (not recorded which).

This sequence joins TRBV7-2 and TRBJ2-1; 10 bases map to TRBD2. The CDR3 has 14 amino acids. V lost 5 bases to trimming and J lost 5 bases; unmatched junction nucleotides: 3. Germline lookup yields CDR1 SGHTA and CDR2 FQGNSA. This CDR3 is CASSKLAGNNEQFF. CDR3 coding DNA: TGTGCCAGCAGCAAACTAGCGGGGAACAATGAGCAGTTCTTC.

This clonotype was observed a handful of times. This chain uses TRBV24-1 with TRBJ2-2; possibly TRBD2 for D (6 bases). CDR3 length: 14 residues. V lost 4 bases and J 3 bases, leaving 8 bases between the germline ends. Germline CDR1 is KGHDR and CDR2 is SFDVKD. The CDR3 DNA follows: TGTGCCACCAGTGAGACTAGAGACACCGGGGAGCTGTTTTTT. It is translated as CATSETRDTGELFF.

This clonotype was recorded many times. The chain carries TRBV18 and TRBJ2-1; TRBD1 is a possible D gene (5 bases). Looked up from germline, CDR1 is KGHSH and CDR2 is LQKENI. Trimming removed 1 base at V and 6 bases at J, with 7 bases between. The CDR3 contains 13 residues. In DNA, the CDR3 is TGTGCCAGCTCACCACAGCAGGGCAATGAGCAGTTCTTC. Protein product: CASSPQQGNEQFF.

V usage is TRBV20-1 and J usage is TRBJ2-3, with 7 nucleotides matching TRBD1. Germline assignment: CDR1 DFQATT and CDR2 SNEGSKA (reference sequence). V was pared by 0 bases and J by 3 bases, with 6 bases of the junction left unmatched. This CDR3 comprises 15 residues. CDR3 DNA: TGCAGTGCTAGAGATGCAGGCAGGGGGACAGATACGCAGTATTTT. Translated: CSARDAGRGTDTQYF.

In this sample, this clonotype turned up many times. One end of the junction does not line up with germline, which may come from a read error. The rearrangement links TRBV7-6 to TRBJ1-1; D ambiguous. This CDR3 comprises 13 residues. In germline, CDR1 is SGHVS, CDR2 FNYEAQ. The CDR3, as DNA: TGTGCCAGCAGTTTAGAGGTGAACACTGAAGCTTTCTTT. Translation gives CASSLEVNTEAFF. The complete variable domain, with remaining parts taken from reference TRBV7-6 and TRBJ1-1, reads GAGVSQSPRYKVTKRGQDVALRCDPISGHVSLYWYRQALGQGPEFLTYFNYEAQQDKSGLPNDRFSAERPEGSISTLTIQRTEQRDSAMYRCASSLEVNTEAFFGQGTRLTVV.

This clonotype has ten or more counts. This chain connects TRBV5-1 to TRBJ1-6, with D possibly TRBD1 on 6 matching bases. The V gene lost 0 bases and the J gene lost 10 bases, with 8 bases spanning the gap. The CDR3 extends over 13 amino acids. Germline-derived CDR1 and CDR2 are SGHRS and YFSETQ. The CDR3 loop reads CASSLEGGSPLHF. The CDR3 nucleotides are TGCGCCAGCAGCTTGGAGGGGGGATCACCCCTCCACTTT.

The chain combines TRBV11-2 with TRBJ2-3, with 9 bases identical to TRBD2. The trim removed 4 bases at V and 4 bases at J, leaving 6 bases unmatched. Germline V gives CDR1 SGHAT, CDR2 FQNNGV. The CDR3 extends over 15 amino acids. The CDR3 DNA follows: TGTGCCAGCAGCTCTATCGGCGGGGGGGCAGATACGCAGTATTTT. Translated: CASSSIGGGADTQYF.

This clonotype was seen many times. The chain links TRBV20-1 to TRBJ1-1; TRBD1 agrees at 12 bases. Trimming at V came to 5 bases and at J to 7 bases, leaving 5 bases not matched to a gene. Germline-derived CDR1 and CDR2 are DFQATT and SNEGSKA (reference sequence). CDR3 size: 13 residues. The CDR3 sequence is CSAAGQGADEAFF. In DNA, the CDR3 is TGCAGTGCTGCGGGACAGGGGGCTGATGAAGCTTTCTTT.

This chain links TRBV7-2 with TRBJ1-3; D gene unclear. Germline V gives CDR1 SGHTA, CDR2 FQGNSA. CDR3 size: 17 residues. Trimming removed 5 bases from V and 0 bases from J, with 17 bases in between. CDR3 protein: CASSHVTTGASGNTIYF. In DNA form, the CDR3 reads TGTGCCAGCAGCCACGTCACGACGGGCGCCTCTGGAAACACCATATATTTT.

Ten or more counts support this clonotype. This chain uses TRBV20-1 with TRBJ2-4; 8 bases agree with TRBD1. J lost 3 bases, V lost 8 bases, and 18 bases had no gene match. From germline, CDR1 is DFQATT and CDR2 SNEGSKA (reference sequence). The CDR3 runs 17 residues. The CDR3 loop reads CSCEDREERRGKNIQYF. CDR3 sequence (DNA): TGCAGTTGTGAGGACAGGGAAGAACGACGCGGCAAAAACATTCAGTACTTC.

This clonotype was observed a handful of times. V is TRBV7-2 and J is TRBJ2-2, with no clear D. With 8 bases removed from V and 4 bases from J, the gap between germline ends came to 11 bases. The CDR3 is made up of 13 amino acids. Germline loops: CDR1 SGHTA, CDR2 FQGNSA. Here the CDR3 DNA reads TGTGCCAGCTTGGATTGGGGCACCGGGGAGCTGTTTTTT. Its protein product is CASLDWGTGELFF.

There are many counts of this clonotype. This chain links TRBV7-2 with TRBJ2-1; 11 nucleotides line up with TRBD2. The germline V gene has CDR1 SGHTA and CDR2 FQGNSA. After removal of 6 bases from V and 6 bases from J, the junction contained 10 bases not matched to a gene. The CDR3 covers 16 residues. The CDR3 DNA reads as TGTGCCAGCAGTCGTCAACTAGCGGGGGTTAGCAATGAGCAGTTCTTC. Translation: CASSRQLAGVSNEQFF.

The table lists this clonotype with many counts. The chain couples TRBV28 to TRBJ1-5; tentatively, D is TRBD1 (6 bases). This CDR3 is built from 14 residues. The germline CDR1 and CDR2 sequences are MDHEN and SYDVKM. V gave up 6 bases and J gave up 2 bases, with 11 bases separating them. CDR3 in DNA: TGTGCCAGCAGCCAAGGGGGGGGCAATCAGCCCCAGCATTTT. It codes for CASSQGGGNQPQHF.